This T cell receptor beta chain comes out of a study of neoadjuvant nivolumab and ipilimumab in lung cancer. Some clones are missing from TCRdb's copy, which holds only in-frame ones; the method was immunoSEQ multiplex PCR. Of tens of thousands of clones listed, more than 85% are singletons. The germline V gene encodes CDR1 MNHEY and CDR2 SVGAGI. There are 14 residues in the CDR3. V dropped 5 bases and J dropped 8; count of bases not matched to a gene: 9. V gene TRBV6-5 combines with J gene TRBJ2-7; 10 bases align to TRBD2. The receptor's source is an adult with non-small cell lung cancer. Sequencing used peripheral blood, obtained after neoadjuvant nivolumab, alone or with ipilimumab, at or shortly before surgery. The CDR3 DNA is TGTGCCAGCAGTATTGTCGGGACTAGCGTTAAGCAGTACTTC. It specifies CASSIVGTSVKQYF.